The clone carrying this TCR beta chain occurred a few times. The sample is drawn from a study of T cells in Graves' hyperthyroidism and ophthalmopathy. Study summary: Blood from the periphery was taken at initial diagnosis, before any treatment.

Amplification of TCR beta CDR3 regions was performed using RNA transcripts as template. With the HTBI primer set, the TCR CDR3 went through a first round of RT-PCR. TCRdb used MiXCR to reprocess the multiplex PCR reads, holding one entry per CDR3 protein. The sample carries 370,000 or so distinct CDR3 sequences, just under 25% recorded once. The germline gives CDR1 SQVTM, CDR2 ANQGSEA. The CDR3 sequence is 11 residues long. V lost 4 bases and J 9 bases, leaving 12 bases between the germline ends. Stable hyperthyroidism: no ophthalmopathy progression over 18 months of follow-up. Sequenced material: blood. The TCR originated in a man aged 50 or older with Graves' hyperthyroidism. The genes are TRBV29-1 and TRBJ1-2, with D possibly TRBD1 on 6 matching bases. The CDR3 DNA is TGCAGCGTTGCGGGGGGGCATAGCTACACCTTC. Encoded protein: CSVAGGHSYTF.